Following are 16 T cell receptor beta chains from one sample sequenced in a study of blood T cell repertoires in COVID-19. Sequenced by immunoSEQ multiplex PCR; TCRdb stores in-frame clones only, minus some. In the table there are roughly 86,000 clones, more than 85% of which are singletons. Input material: peripheral blood. The source is a man aged 40-49 years with acute or convalescent COVID-19.

This chain's CDR3 is CASSPDSPMVEGYTF. As DNA, the CDR3 is TGCGCCAGCAGCCCGGACAGTCCTATGGTGGAGGGCTACACCTTC. J is TRBJ1-2 and V is TRBV5-1; D is perhaps TRBD1 (6 bases). This CDR3 region has 15 residues. Germline V CDR1 and CDR2: SGHRS, YFSETQ. The ends were cut back, 4 bases at V and 8 bases at J, with 21 bases in the middle.

This clone was recorded a few times. This sequence joins TRBV11-2 and TRBJ1-1, with 10 bases fitting TRBD1. V shed 4 bases and J 0 bases; nucleotides not matched to a gene: 14. The CDR3 has 19 amino acids. Germline V gene data show CDR1 as SGHAT and CDR2 as FQNNGV. CDR3 DNA sequence: TGTGCCAGCAGCTCTCCAGGGACAGGGGTAATTGTTGTGAACACTGAAGCTTTCTTT. Protein: CASSSPGTGVIVVNTEAFF.

CDR3 coding DNA: TGTGCCAGTAGTATAGGTAAGAGCGGGTTACACACCGGGGAGCTGTTTTTT. Its protein product is CASSIGKSGLHTGELFF. The V and J genes are TRBV19 and TRBJ2-2, with D maybe TRBD2 (6 bases). This CDR3 contains 17 residues. With 1 base removed from V and 3 bases from J, the gap between germline ends came to 15 bases. Germline loops: CDR1 LNHDA, CDR2 SQIVND (reference sequence).

The gene calls are TRBV19 and TRBJ2-3; tentative D call: TRBD1 (5 bases). The CDR3 loop spans 14 amino acids. In germline, CDR1 is LNHDA, CDR2 SQIVND (reference sequence). V lost 5 bases and J 0 bases, leaving 9 bases between the germline ends. The CDR3 sequence: CASSGAMSTDTQYF. CDR3 bases: TGTGCCAGTAGTGGGGCCATGAGCACAGATACGCAGTATTTT.

This clone has only one observation. The genes are TRBV3-1 (or the pseudogene TRBV3-2) and TRBJ1-3; D is ambiguous. This CDR3 comprises 14 residues. Looked up from germline, CDR1 is LGHDT and CDR2 is YNNKEL (reference sequence). Trimming pared 5 bases from V and 4 bases from J, leaving 12 bases between. The CDR3 loop reads CASSSITEGNTIYF. The CDR3 DNA reads TGTGCCAGCAGCTCTATCACCGAAGGAAACACCATATATTTT.

V usage is TRBV11-2 and J usage is TRBJ2-3; D is possibly TRBD2 (5 bases). The CDR3 runs 15 residues. Looked up from germline, CDR1 is SGHAT and CDR2 is FQNNGV. V gave up 3 bases and J gave up 4 bases, with 14 bases separating them. For the CDR3, the DNA is TGTGCCAGCAGCTTCGTAGCGCCCCCCCCAGATACGCAGTATTTT. Translated: CASSFVAPPPDTQYF.

In this sample, this clone turned up a few times. The chain uses TRBV5-4 and TRBJ1-1; no definite D call. CDR1 and CDR2 from the germline V gene are SGHNT and YYREEE (reference sequence). Trimming removed 1 base at V and 1 base at J, with 11 bases between. This CDR3 spans 15 amino acids. This CDR3 is CASSLQLAENTEAFF. CDR3 DNA: TGTGCCAGCAGCTTGCAGTTGGCAGAGAACACTGAAGCTTTCTTT.

The table lists this clone with a few counts. The DNA for the CDR3 is TGTGCCAGCACTAGGAAAGGGGCCCAGTACTTC. Translated: CASTRKGAQYF. The chain recombines TRBV25-1 with TRBJ2-5; a weak D match, TRBD1 (5 bases). Germline loops: CDR1 MGHDK, CDR2 SYGVNS. Trimming removed 7 bases at V and 9 bases at J, with 12 bases between. This CDR3 is 11 amino acids long. The whole variable domain, filled in from reference TRBV25-1 and TRBJ2-5, reads EADIYQTPRYLVIGTGKKITLECSQTMGHDKMYWYQQDPGMELHLIHYSYGVNSTEKGDLSSESTVSRIRTEHFPLTLESARPSHTSQYLCASTRKGAQYFGPGTRLLVL.

The V call is TRBV15, the J call TRBJ2-7; D is uncertain. Germline V CDR1 and CDR2: LNHNV, YYDKDF (reference sequence). The CDR3 loop spans 12 amino acids. The ends were cut back, 0 bases at V and 3 bases at J, with 3 bases in the middle. The CDR3 spells CATSRDNYEQYF. CDR3 bases: TGTGCCACCAGCAGAGATAACTACGAGCAGTACTTC.

This clone was detected only a few times. The rearrangement joins TRBV19 to TRBJ2-3; TRBD2 might be the D (5 bases). Trimming left V 0 bases short and J 6 bases short, with 7 bases between. Germline V gives CDR1 LNHDA, CDR2 SQIVND (reference sequence). The CDR3 runs to 13 residues. The CDR3 nucleotides are TGTGCCAGTAGTATAGAAAGGAGGGATACGCAGTATTTT. Residues: CASSIERRDTQYF.

The rearrangement uses TRBV19 and TRBJ1-5; a weak D match, TRBD1 (5 bases). Trimming took 4 bases from V and 3 from J, leaving 13 bases between them. Germline V lookup: CDR1 LNHDA, CDR2 SQIVND (reference sequence). The CDR3 totals 15 residues. CDR3 nucleotides: TGTGCCAGTAGTACCCTGACAGACCTCAATCAGCCCCAGCATTTT. This encodes CASSTLTDLNQPQHF. The entire variable domain, with the rest obtained from reference TRBV19 and TRBJ1-5, is as follows: DGGITQSPKYLFRKEGQNVTLSCEQNLNHDAMYWYRQDPGQGLRLIYYSQIVNDFQKGDIAEGYSVSREKKESFPLTVTSAQKNPTAFYLCASSTLTDLNQPQHFGDGTRLSIL.

The J gene is TRBJ2-5, the V gene TRBV3-1 (or the pseudogene TRBV3-2); unclear D gene. The CDR3 extends over 13 amino acids. The V end was cut by 3 bases, the J end by 5 bases, with 10 bases between. Germline V gives CDR1 LGHDT, CDR2 YNNKEL (reference sequence). CDR3 coding DNA: TGTGCCAGCAGCCACCGAGGCGCCGAGACCCAGTACTTC. As protein: CASSHRGAETQYF.

The chain has TRBV7-9 and TRBJ1-5; 7 bases are shared with TRBD1. Trimming took 4 bases from V and 7 from J; bases not matched to a gene: 7. There are 14 residues in the CDR3. Germline CDR1 and CDR2: SEHNR and FQNEAQ (reference sequence). The CDR3 DNA is TGTGCCAGCAGCTCCACAGGGGACGGGCAGCCCCAGCATTTT. Its protein is CASSSTGDGQPQHF.

CDR3 in amino acids: CASSQGTGDEKLFF. The CDR3 coding sequence is TGTGCCAGCAGCCAGGGGACAGGGGATGAAAAACTGTTTTTT. The chain combines TRBV3-1 (or the pseudogene TRBV3-2) with TRBJ1-4; TRBD1 agrees at 10 bases. The CDR3 runs 14 residues. The V and J ends lost 3 bases and 6 bases, in that order; junction bases with no gene match: 1. Germline V gene sequence: CDR1 LGHDT, CDR2 YNNKEL (reference sequence).

This rearrangement joins TRBV4-1 to TRBJ1-1, with TRBD1 matching 8 bases. V lost 5 bases to trimming and J lost 0 bases; unmatched junction nucleotides: 11. From germline, CDR1 is MGHRA and CDR2 YSYEKL. CDR3 length: 17 amino acids. CDR3 in DNA: TGCGCCAGCAGCTCATCTACAGGGGGGGGTTTGAACACTGAAGCTTTCTTT. Protein product: CASSSSTGGGLNTEAFF.

The genes are TRBV5-5 and TRBJ1-3, with TRBD1 identical over 7 bases. The CDR3 covers 15 residues. Germline lookup yields CDR1 SGHKS and CDR2 YYEKEE (reference sequence). J gave up 0 bases and V 4 bases, and 4 bases lay outside the gene matches. The CDR3 nucleotides are TGTGCCAGCAGCCGAGGGACAGACTCTGGAAACACCATATATTTT. It yields the protein CASSRGTDSGNTIYF.